The 18 T cell receptor beta chains in this list originate from one sample, sequenced in a study of spatial heterogeneity in lung cancer (dated by TCRdb to between 2019 and 2020). Results the study describes overall, beyond this receptor: The tumor nonsynonymous mutation count correlated with the number of expanded intratumoral alpha and beta TCRs.

The time point label, read with the paper, signifies: sample taken at primary tumor resection. The antigens for these receptors are not known. Library method: 5' RACE. The data were produced on a NextSeq 500. Starting from the raw public reads, TCRdb applied fastp trimming at Q25, assembled clones with MiXCR and retained in-frame beta chains. Rows are combined by CDR3 protein, so each entry shows the most common genes and DNA. The sample profile shows 6,500 to 9,500 distinct CDR3 sequences; about 12% of them were found once. The ten biggest clones cover around 10% of the sample. The starting material was lung tumor tissue, obtained at surgery. Every receptor here comes from a male donor with early-stage non-small cell lung cancer.

This clonotype has ten or more counts. J is TRBJ2-2 and V is TRBV7-3; no reliable D call. The CDR3 is 15 residues long. Germline values: CDR1 SGHTA, CDR2 FQGTGA. V shed 1 base and J shed 1 base, with 7 bases lying between them. As DNA, the CDR3 is TGTGCCAGCAGCTTAAGCCGCAGGAACACCGGGGAGCTGTTTTTT. This translates into CASSLSRRNTGELFF.

V and J are TRBV27 and TRBJ1-5, with a possible D match to TRBD1 (5 bases). This CDR3 has 16 amino acids. Trimming took 3 bases from V and 6 from J, leaving 18 bases between them. The germline V gene has CDR1 MNHEY and CDR2 SMNVEV (reference sequence). DNA of the CDR3: TGTGCCAGCAGTTTCGCGGCGGGGGAGCAAGGTCAGCCCCAGCATTTT. This codes for CASSFAAGEQGQPQHF.

This clonotype was counted many times. The V call is TRBV24-1, the J call TRBJ2-5; 7 bases are shared with TRBD2. Germline CDR1 KGHDR, CDR2 SFDVKD. J lost 3 bases, V lost 3 bases, and 3 bases had no gene match. This CDR3 is 14 amino acids long. This CDR3 is CATSDGGREETQYF. The CDR3 nucleotides read TGTGCCACCAGTGATGGCGGGAGAGAAGAGACCCAGTACTTC.

This clonotype showed up many times. The genes are TRBV2 and TRBJ1-3, with D unresolved. Trimming stripped 0 bases from V and 3 bases from J, with 0 bases between. The length of the CDR3 is 12 residues. In germline, CDR1 is SNHLY, CDR2 FYNNEI. CDR3 nucleotides: TGTGCCAGCAGTGAAGCTGGAAACACCATATATTTT. It yields the protein CASSEAGNTIYF. Filled out from reference TRBV2 and TRBJ1-3, the complete variable domain reads EPEVTQTPSHQVTQMGQEVILRCVPISNHLYFYWYRQILGQKVEFLVSFYNNEISEKSEIFDDQFSVERPDGSNFTLKIRSTKLEDSAMYFCASSEAGNTIYFGEGSWLTVV.

Ten or more counts support this clonotype. This chain uses TRBV3-1 with TRBJ2-2; weak D call: TRBD2 (5 bases). Per the germline V gene, CDR1 is LGHDT and CDR2 is YNNKEL (reference sequence). V gave up 5 bases and J gave up 3 bases, with 13 bases separating them. The CDR3 is 15 residues long. CDR3 amino acids: CASSAGEIDTGELFF. The DNA for the CDR3 is TGTGCCAGCAGCGCCGGGGAGATCGACACCGGGGAGCTGTTTTTT.

This clonotype counts as medium-sized. The genes are TRBV20-1 and TRBJ2-1; 7 nucleotides agree with TRBD2. The CDR3 length is 15 residues. Germline CDR1 DFQATT, CDR2 SNEGSKA (reference sequence). Unmatched junction bases numbered 4, after V lost 1 base and J lost 1 base. CDR3 sequence reads: CSARGAGSSYNEQFF. In nucleotides, the CDR3 is TGCAGTGCTAGAGGAGCGGGAAGTTCCTACAATGAGCAGTTCTTC.

This clonotype is labeled as medium-sized (0.01 to 0.1%). The chain carries TRBV29-1 and TRBJ1-2, with 7 bases matching TRBD1. J gave up 0 bases and V 4 bases, and 5 bases lay outside the gene matches. There are 14 residues in the CDR3. Germline assignment: CDR1 SQVTM and CDR2 ANQGSEA. CDR3 in amino acids: CSVGQGAANYGYTF. The CDR3 nucleotides read TGCAGCGTTGGACAGGGAGCCGCTAACTATGGCTACACCTTC.

This clonotype is medium-sized by share. The chain is built from TRBV5-1 and TRBJ2-3; 10 bases fit TRBD2. Trimming at V came to 4 bases and at J to 4 bases, leaving 6 bases not matched to a gene. The CDR3 is 15 amino acids. From germline, CDR1 is SGHRS and CDR2 YFSETQ. CDR3 protein: CASSPWTSGPDTQYF. CDR3 nucleotides: TGCGCCAGCAGCCCCTGGACTAGCGGTCCAGATACGCAGTATTTT.

In its sample, this clonotype was seen many times. This rearrangement joins TRBV20-1 to TRBJ2-1; 10 positions agree with TRBD2. The ends lost 6 bases at V and 6 bases at J; junction bases unmatched: 5. CDR3 length equals 13 residues. Looked up from germline, CDR1 is DFQATT and CDR2 is SNEGSKA (reference sequence). CDR3 residues: CSANRLAGNEQFF. The CDR3 DNA reads TGCAGTGCGAACCGACTAGCGGGCAATGAGCAGTTCTTC.

This clonotype appeared many times. J is TRBJ1-1 and V is TRBV7-9; D ambiguous. This CDR3 has 11 amino acids. Trimming took off 2 bases at V and 2 bases at J, with 0 bases between the two ends. Per germline, CDR1 SEHNR and CDR2 FQNEAQ (reference sequence). The CDR3, as DNA: TGTGCCAGCAGCTTAAACACTGAAGCTTTCTTT. Its protein is CASSLNTEAFF.

This clonotype was detected many times. V gene TRBV13 combines with J gene TRBJ1-2; no clear D. Germline CDR1 reads PRHDT; CDR2 reads FYEKMQ (reference sequence). V was clipped by 2 bases and J by 2 bases, with 6 bases between them. The CDR3 length is 13 residues. The CDR3 loop is CASSLQENYGYTF. CDR3 nucleotide sequence: TGTGCCAGCAGCTTACAGGAAAACTATGGCTACACCTTC.

This chain joins TRBV5-1 and TRBJ2-7; D uncertain. Germline lookup yields CDR1 SGHRS and CDR2 YFSETQ. V shed 3 bases and J shed 1 base, with 5 bases lying between them. This CDR3 is 12 amino acids long. CDR3 loop: CASSSGSYEQYF. Here the CDR3 DNA reads TGCGCCAGCAGCTCCGGATCCTACGAGCAGTACTTC.

This clonotype was recorded at least ten times. The J gene is TRBJ1-5, the V gene TRBV30; tentative D call: TRBD1 (5 bases). Per the germline V gene, CDR1 is GTSNPN and CDR2 is SVGIG (reference sequence). This CDR3 contains 14 residues. V was clipped by 1 base and J by 6 bases, with 13 bases between them. Here the CDR3 DNA reads TGTGCCTGGAGTGACGGGGGTGCGGTTCAGCCCCAGCATTTT. As protein: CAWSDGGAVQPQHF. Using reference TRBV30 and TRBJ1-5 for the parts outside the CDR3, the full variable domain is SQTIHQWPATLVQPVGSPLSLECTVEGTSNPNLYWYRQAAGRGLQLLFYSVGIGQISSEVPQNLSASRPQDRQFILSSKKLLLSDSGFYLCAWSDGGAVQPQHFGDGTRLSIL.

This clonotype is judged medium-sized. V is TRBV4-1 and J is TRBJ2-2; D unresolved. V was clipped by 6 bases and J by 1 base, with 15 bases between them. The CDR3 has 16 residues. Germline values: CDR1 MGHRA, CDR2 YSYEKL. CDR3 amino acids: CASSPPLPENTGELFF. CDR3 in DNA: TGCGCCAGCAGTCCGCCTCTCCCAGAGAACACCGGGGAGCTGTTTTTT.

This clonotype is classed as medium-sized. V and J are TRBV5-1 and TRBJ2-1; D is unresolved. The CDR3 loop spans 13 amino acids. Trimming left V 2 bases short and J 0 bases short, with 3 bases between. Germline CDR1 is SGHRS and CDR2 is YFSETQ. CDR3 residues: CASSLGSYNEQFF. The CDR3 nucleotides read TGCGCCAGCAGCTTAGGCTCCTACAATGAGCAGTTCTTC.

There are many counts of this clonotype. The chain employs TRBV29-1 and TRBJ2-5; D remains ambiguous. Germline V gives CDR1 SQVTM, CDR2 ANQGSEA. V lost 4 bases and J lost 0, with 6 bases in between. The CDR3 is 12 residues long. The CDR3 DNA follows: TGCAGCGTTGGGCGGTACCAAGAGACCCAGTACTTC. Its translation is CSVGRYQETQYF.

The chain employs TRBV7-3 and TRBJ2-5, with 13 bases matching TRBD2. This CDR3 has 16 amino acids. CDR1 and CDR2 from the germline V gene are SGHTA and FQGTGA. Trimming removed 4 bases from V and 4 bases from J; junction bases left unmatched: 6. The CDR3 region is CASSSTSGRARETQYF. The CDR3, as DNA: TGTGCCAGCAGCTCCACTAGCGGGAGGGCCAGAGAGACCCAGTACTTC.

This clonotype is medium-sized by share. The DNA for the CDR3 is TGTGCCAGCAGTTCCCGGACTAGCGGAACGCAGTATTTT. Protein sequence: CASSSRTSGTQYF. This chain joins TRBV12-3 or TRBV12-4 and TRBJ2-3; 10 positions agree with TRBD2. V shed 4 bases and J 9 bases; nucleotides not matched to a gene: 4. The CDR3 consists of 13 residues.